This TCR beta chain is from a study of T cells in Graves' hyperthyroidism and ophthalmopathy. After removal of 1 base from V and 7 bases from J, the junction contained 8 bases not matched to a gene. The length of the CDR3 is 16 residues. CDR1 LNHNV and CDR2 YYDKDF come from the germline V gene (reference sequence). This clonotype has just a few counts. What it recognizes is unknown. RNA transcripts provided the source from which TCR beta CDR3 regions were amplified. Using the HTBI primer set, a first-round RT-PCR was run on the TCR CDR3. TCRdb analysed the multiplex PCR reads with MiXCR anew, one entry per CDR3 protein. The sample yields some 510,000 distinct CDR3 sequences, less than 25% seen once. Study findings and constraints: Before onset, by a median of approximately 5.9 months, the model predicted ophthalmopathy. Blood also showed most of the thyroid clonotypes that were expanded above 0.001.

Material for sequencing was blood. The TCR comes from a man aged 18 to 29 with Graves' hyperthyroidism. The V call is TRBV15, the J call TRBJ2-7; TRBD1 matches at 12 bases. CDR3 amino acids: CATSRGPGQGAQEQYF. CDR3 coding DNA: TGTGCCACCAGCAGAGGACCGGGACAGGGGGCTCAAGAGCAGTACTTC.